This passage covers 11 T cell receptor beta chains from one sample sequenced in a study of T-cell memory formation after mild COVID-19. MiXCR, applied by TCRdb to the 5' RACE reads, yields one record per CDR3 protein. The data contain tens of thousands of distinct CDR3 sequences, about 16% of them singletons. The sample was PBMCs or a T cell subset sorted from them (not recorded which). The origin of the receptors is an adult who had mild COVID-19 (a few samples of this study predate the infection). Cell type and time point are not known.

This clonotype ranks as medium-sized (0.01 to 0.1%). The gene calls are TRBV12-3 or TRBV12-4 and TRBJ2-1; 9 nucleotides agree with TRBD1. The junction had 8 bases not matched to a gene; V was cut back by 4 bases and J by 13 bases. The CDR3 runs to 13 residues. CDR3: CASSSSGQGLQFF. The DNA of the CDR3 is TGTGCCAGCAGTTCATCAGGACAGGGGCTTCAGTTCTTC.

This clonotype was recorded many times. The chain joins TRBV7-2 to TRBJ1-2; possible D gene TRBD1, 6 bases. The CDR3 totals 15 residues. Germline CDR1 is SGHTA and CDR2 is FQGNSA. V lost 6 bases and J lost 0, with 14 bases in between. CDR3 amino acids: CASSPSYRANYGYTF. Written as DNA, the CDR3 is TGTGCCAGCAGTCCGAGTTACAGGGCTAACTATGGCTACACCTTC.

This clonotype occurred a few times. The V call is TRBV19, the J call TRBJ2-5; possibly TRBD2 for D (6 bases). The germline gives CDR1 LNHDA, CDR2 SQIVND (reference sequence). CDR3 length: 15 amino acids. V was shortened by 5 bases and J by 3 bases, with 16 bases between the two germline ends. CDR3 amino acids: CASSGSGTGEETQYF. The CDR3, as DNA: TGTGCCAGTAGTGGCTCCGGGACGGGGGAAGAGACCCAGTACTTC.

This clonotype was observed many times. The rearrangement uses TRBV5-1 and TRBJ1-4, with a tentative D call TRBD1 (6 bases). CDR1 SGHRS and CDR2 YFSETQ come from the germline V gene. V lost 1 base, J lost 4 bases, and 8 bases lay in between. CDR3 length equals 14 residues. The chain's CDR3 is CASSLIQGNEKLFF. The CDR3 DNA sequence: TGCGCCAGCAGCTTGATACAGGGTAATGAAAAACTGTTTTTT.

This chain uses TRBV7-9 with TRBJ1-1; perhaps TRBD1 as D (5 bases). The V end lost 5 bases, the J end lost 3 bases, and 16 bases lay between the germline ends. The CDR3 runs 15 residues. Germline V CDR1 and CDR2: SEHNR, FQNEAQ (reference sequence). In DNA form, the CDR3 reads TGTGCCAGCAGCCCCGAGGGACGAACGGACACTGAAGCTTTCTTT. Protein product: CASSPEGRTDTEAFF.

The CDR3: CASSQVLVTGLHGYTF. The CDR3 region has the DNA TGTGCCAGCAGCCAAGTTCTGGTGACAGGGTTGCATGGCTACACCTTC. This chain connects TRBV3-1 to TRBJ1-2; 7 nucleotides agree with TRBD1. The length of the CDR3 is 16 residues. Germline loops: CDR1 LGHDT, CDR2 YNNKEL (reference sequence). The junction had 11 bases not matched to a gene; V was cut back by 1 base and J by 6 bases. The complete variable domain, with remaining parts taken from reference TRBV3-1 and TRBJ1-2, reads DTAVSQTPKYLVTQMGNDKSIKCEQNLGHDTMYWYKQDSKKFLKIMFSYNNKELIINETVPNRFSPKSPDKAHLNLHINSLELGDSAVYFCASSQVLVTGLHGYTFGSGTRLTVV.

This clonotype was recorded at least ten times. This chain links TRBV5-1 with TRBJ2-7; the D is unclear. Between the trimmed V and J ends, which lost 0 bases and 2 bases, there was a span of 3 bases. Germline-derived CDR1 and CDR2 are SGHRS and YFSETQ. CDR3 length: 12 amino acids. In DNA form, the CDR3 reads TGCGCCAGCAGCTTGGCACCCTACGAGCAGTACTTC. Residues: CASSLAPYEQYF.

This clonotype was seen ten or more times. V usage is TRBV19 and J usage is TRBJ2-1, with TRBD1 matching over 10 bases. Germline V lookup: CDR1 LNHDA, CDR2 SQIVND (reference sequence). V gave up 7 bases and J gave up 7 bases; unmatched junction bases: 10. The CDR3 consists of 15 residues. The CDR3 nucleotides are TGTGCCAGTACCGTCCGGGACAGGGGACGAAATGAGCAGTTCTTC. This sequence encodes CASTVRDRGRNEQFF.

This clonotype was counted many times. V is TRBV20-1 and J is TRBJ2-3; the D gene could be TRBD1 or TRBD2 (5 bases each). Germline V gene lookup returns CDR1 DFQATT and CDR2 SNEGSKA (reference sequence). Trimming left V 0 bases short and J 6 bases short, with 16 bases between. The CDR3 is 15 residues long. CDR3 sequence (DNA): TGCAGTGCTAGAGACCTCGTGGGACCGGGGGATACGCAGTATTTT. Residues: CSARDLVGPGDTQYF.

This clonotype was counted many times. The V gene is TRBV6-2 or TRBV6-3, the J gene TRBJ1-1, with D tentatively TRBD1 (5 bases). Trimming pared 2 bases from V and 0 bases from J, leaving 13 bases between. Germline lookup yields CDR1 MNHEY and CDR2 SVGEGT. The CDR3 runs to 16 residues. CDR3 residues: CASSYLSGGVNTEAFF. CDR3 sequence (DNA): TGTGCCAGCAGTTACCTGAGTGGGGGAGTGAACACTGAAGCTTTCTTT.

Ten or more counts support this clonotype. CDR3 DNA sequence: TGCGCCAGCAGCCCAGGGGGGGCGGGCGGCTACGAGCAGTACTTC. This codes for CASSPGGAGGYEQYF. The chain couples TRBV5-1 to TRBJ2-7; tentatively, D is TRBD1 or TRBD2 (7 bases each). The CDR3 runs to 15 residues. V was cut by 4 bases and J by 3 bases, with 17 bases left in between. Germline V lookup: CDR1 SGHRS, CDR2 YFSETQ.